Listed below are T cell receptor beta chains from one sample, sequenced in a study of neurological immune-mediated disorders. In TCRdb, the 5' RACE reads were re-called with MiXCR into one record per CDR3 protein. The repertoire holds tens of thousands of distinct CDR3 sequences, under 30% seen once, with about 32% in the top ten. Material for sequencing was CD4+ T cells from blood. The receptors shown here come from a man aged 45-60 years with HTLV-1-associated myelopathy (HAM/TSP). The CDR3 runs from the conserved cysteine through the conserved F or W.

V gene	CDR3 length	J gene	CDR3 protein
TRBV7-2	14	TRBJ2-7	CASKAQRDSYEQYF
TRBV20-1	14	TRBJ1-3	CSASPTDSGNTIYF
TRBV11-1	13	TRBJ2-7	CASSRDNSYEQYF
TRBV12-3/TRBV12-4	12	TRBJ2-7	CASSVGAYEQYF
TRBV5-1	18	TRBJ1-4	CASSPTGRIIRTNEKLFF
TRBV5-1	15	TRBJ1-2	CASSLETGSNYGYTF
TRBV27	12	TRBJ2-4	CASGIAKNIQYF
TRBV5-1	14	TRBJ1-6	CASSFGQGDSPLHF
TRBV5-6	17	TRBJ1-2	CASSRRASNYPTIGYTF
TRBV9	14	TRBJ1-1	CASSLTAMNTEAFF
TRBV10-3	14	TRBJ1-1	CAISEWGVGTEAFF
TRBV11-3	11	TRBJ2-2	CASSLAGELFF
TRBV7-2	15	TRBJ1-5	CASSRGSYSNQPQHF
TRBV5-1	15	TRBJ2-1	CASSRTGESYNEQFF
TRBV25-1	13	TRBJ2-7	CATRLAGSYEQYF
TRBV5-1	16	TRBJ1-1	CASSGGQGGVGTEAFF
TRBV12-3/TRBV12-4	17	TRBJ1-3	CASSLDDWGLTGNTIYF
TRBV5-1	14	TRBJ2-1	CASSLAVAGNEQFF
TRBV7-2	16	TRBJ2-3	CASSPNTGGTTDTQYF
TRBV3-1	14	TRBJ1-2	CASSPRVSSHGYTF
TRBV20-1	14	TRBJ1-5	CSATRPGSNQPQHF
TRBV3-1	12	TRBJ1-2	CASSHLHVSYTF
TRBV2	16	TRBJ1-3	CASSPDGAHSGNTIYF
TRBV7-6	15	TRBJ1-1	CASSIPQGAGTEAFF
TRBV3-1	14	TRBJ2-1	CASSQGRGADTQFF
TRBV20-1	15	TRBJ2-1	CSAQESTRPSNEQFF
TRBV12-3/TRBV12-4	14	TRBJ2-7	CASSSGRLGNEQYF
TRBV6-5	16	TRBJ1-2	CASRSSRGQPHYGYTF
TRBV6-5	16	TRBJ2-4	CASSYSMGSAKNIQYF
TRBV5-6	16	TRBJ2-2	CASSPLSPRGAGELFF
TRBV19	14	TRBJ2-3	CASKLGLPADTQYF
TRBV24-1	13	TRBJ2-2	CATSEQPTGELFF
TRBV20-1	15	TRBJ2-3	CSARGDRGTTDTQYF
TRBV6-1	15	TRBJ2-4	CASSGSSGNKNIQYF
TRBV5-1	16	TRBJ2-3	CASSPTSGRAGDTQYF
TRBV5-8	16	TRBJ1-3	CASSLGGVYSGNTIYF
TRBV5-6	16	TRBJ1-5	CASSGGGPNSNQPQHF
TRBV20-1	15	TRBJ2-1	CSAKRRGAGHREQFF
TRBV7-3	16	TRBJ2-5	CASSKGLAGGRETQYF
TRBV7-2	15	TRBJ1-2	CASSLARRQTYGYTF
TRBV20-1	12	TRBJ1-2	CSASVGGYGYTF
TRBV24-1	13	TRBJ2-1	CATSDGPGDTQFF
TRBV12-3/TRBV12-4	16	TRBJ2-2	CASSPQAGGYTGELFF
TRBV20-1	17	TRBJ1-5	CSATRPTGTLGNQPQHF
TRBV20-1	14	TRBJ2-7	CSARDRGGAYEQYF
TRBV5-8	15	TRBJ1-1	CASSLWGRMNTEAFF
TRBV5-1	15	TRBJ2-5	CASSLSGRVEETQYF
TRBV7-3	16	TRBJ2-2	CASSFSVQPNTGELFF
TRBV20-1	13	-	CSAVSGGVYEQYF
TRBV7-2	17	TRBJ1-2	CASSLRGQGALGYGYTF
TRBV19	14	TRBJ2-4	CATNHVGDKNIQYF
TRBV7-8	15	TRBJ1-2	CASSLMRGSNYGYTF
TRBV18	16	TRBJ2-3	CASSPGGRLETDTQYF
TRBV5-4	17	TRBJ2-3	CASSFGTALASTDTQYF
TRBV20-1	17	TRBJ2-3	CSARGTSGVGRTDTQYF
TRBV5-1	14	TRBJ2-3	CASSSAGGADTQYF
TRBV12-3/TRBV12-4	15	TRBJ1-6	CASSPEGGYNSPLHF